The 32 T cell receptor beta chains listed next were all sequenced from one sample in a study of human T cells and chemical hapten exposure. TCRdb reprocessed the RACE reads with MiXCR, giving one entry per CDR3 protein. Of some 60,000 distinct CDR3 sequences listed, about 11% are singletons. Regarding time point: pre-sensitization, week 0. As to treatment: therapeutic diphenylcyclopropenone sensitization with weekly scalp DPC. Specimen: whole blood, collected in connection with sensitization to the hapten diphenylcyclopropenone (DPC). These receptor sequences come from a woman aged 40 to 50 with alopecia areata. Some clones in this sample may be carry-over from other donors' samples.

This clonotype has a handful of counts. This chain joins TRBV6-4 and TRBJ1-1; D may be TRBD1 (5 bases). The CDR3 has 13 residues. V dropped 7 bases and J dropped 2 bases, with 11 bases sitting between them. Germline loops: CDR1 MRHNA, CDR2 SNTAGT. DNA for the CDR3: TGTGCCAGCAAGTTGGGGCTAAACACTGAAGCTTTCTTT. This codes for CASKLGLNTEAFF.

This clonotype appeared many times. The chain couples TRBV7-2 to TRBJ1-2, with D uncertain. This CDR3 is 15 amino acids long. Germline CDR1 is SGHTA and CDR2 is FQGNSA. Deletions cut 2 bases from V and 8 bases from J, with 18 bases between. The CDR3 DNA is TGTGCCAGCAGCTTAAGCCCGGAACCGTACCGGGGCTACACCTTC. Encoded protein: CASSLSPEPYRGYTF.

The rearrangement uses TRBV10-3 and TRBJ2-7; possible D gene TRBD2, 7 bases. Germline assignment: CDR1 ENHRY and CDR2 SYGVKD. Trimming pared 6 bases from V and 5 bases from J, leaving 14 bases between. The CDR3 extends over 13 amino acids. CDR3 sequence: CAISGGRDNEQYF. Written as DNA, the CDR3 is TGTGCCATCAGCGGGGGGCGGGATAACGAGCAGTACTTC.

Comments on this clonotype: This may be a read error, as it is one base from a much larger clone. The DNA is omitted, as the CDR3 cannot be located on it reliably, and the CDR3 follows TCRdb's listing. This chain's CDR3 is CASSRDFRGDEAFF. The gene calls are TRBV18 and TRBJ1-1. Germline V lookup: CDR1 KGHSH, CDR2 LQKENI. The CDR3 has 14 residues if both end residues are counted.

This chain links TRBV28 with TRBJ2-7; TRBD2 aligns across 7 bases. CDR1 and CDR2 (germline): MDHEN, SYDVKM. This CDR3 has 14 residues. Unmatched junction bases numbered 14, after V lost 6 bases and J lost 9 bases. The CDR3 coding sequence is TGTGCCAGCAGACGCCGGGCGGGAGTGGAGGCGCAGTACTTC. It specifies CASRRRAGVEAQYF.

This clonotype is deemed medium-sized. The DNA of the CDR3 is TGTGCCAGCGCCCACGGATTTCCACCTGAAGCTTTCTTT. Translation gives CASAHGFPPEAFF. This sequence joins TRBV7-9 and TRBJ1-1; no definite D call. Germline CDR1 reads SEHNR; CDR2 reads FQNEAQ (reference sequence). The V and J ends lost 8 bases and 6 bases respectively, with 16 bases between them. This CDR3 spans 13 amino acids.

A few counts support this clonotype. This sequence joins TRBV6-2 or TRBV6-3 and TRBJ1-2, with D hard to call. CDR3 length equals 17 residues. The germline V gene has CDR1 MNHEY and CDR2 SVGEGT. V gave up 5 bases and J gave up 0 bases, with 19 bases separating them. CDR3 amino acids: CASSRSTVTQANYGYTF. In DNA, the CDR3 is TGTGCCAGCAGTAGGAGTACAGTAACTCAAGCTAACTATGGCTACACCTTC.

This clonotype was recorded a few times. The chain employs TRBV20-1 and TRBJ2-7; 9 nucleotides align to TRBD1. Trimming took 4 bases from V and 3 from J; bases not matched to a gene: 7. CDR1 is DFQATT and CDR2 is SNEGSKA in the germline V gene (reference sequence). The CDR3 consists of 14 residues. CDR3 nucleotide sequence: TGCAGTGCTACAATAGGGACAGGGAGCTACGAGCAGTACTTC. Its protein product is CSATIGTGSYEQYF.

The V gene is TRBV7-9, the J gene TRBJ2-4; D may be TRBD1 (5 bases). The CDR3 extends over 12 amino acids. The V end lost 5 bases, the J end lost 9 bases, and 11 bases lay between the germline ends. CDR1 and CDR2 from the germline V gene are SEHNR and FQNEAQ (reference sequence). The CDR3 DNA is TGTGCCAGCAGCCCAGGGTTGGGCATTCAGTACTTC. It specifies CASSPGLGIQYF.

In its sample, this clonotype was seen many times. The chain links TRBV6-1 to TRBJ1-1, with 7 bases aligning to TRBD1. The V gene end was trimmed by 10 bases and the J gene end by 2 bases; junction bases not matched to a gene: 4. Germline CDR1 and CDR2: MNHNS and SASEGT. This CDR3 has 12 residues. The CDR3 loop reads CATRGFNTEAFF. CDR3 bases: TGTGCCACCAGGGGGTTTAACACTGAAGCTTTCTTT.

The chain recombines TRBV20-1 with TRBJ2-2; possible D gene TRBD2, 5 bases. V was cut by 6 bases and J by 3 bases, with 23 bases left in between. Germline V gene sequence: CDR1 DFQATT, CDR2 SNEGSKA (reference sequence). The CDR3 spans 17 residues. As DNA, the CDR3 is TGCAGTGCCCCCCGGCTATCCCGGGGATCGGACACCGGGGAGCTGTTTTTT. It codes for CSAPRLSRGSDTGELFF.

This clonotype was seen repeatedly, ten times or more. V usage is TRBV2 and J usage is TRBJ1-1; D is uncertain. The CDR3 is 15 amino acids. Germline values: CDR1 SNHLY, CDR2 FYNNEI. V dropped 2 bases and J dropped 1 base, with 11 bases sitting between them. The CDR3 region has the DNA TGTGCCAGCAGTGAAAAAGTGGTAGGGAACACTGAAGCTTTCTTT. Translating gives CASSEKVVGNTEAFF.

This clonotype has at least ten counts. The V call is TRBV7-2, the J call TRBJ2-5, with TRBD2 matching over 8 bases. CDR1 is SGHTA, CDR2 FQGNSA, per germline. Trimming took 5 bases from V and 4 from J; bases not matched to a gene: 15. This CDR3 spans 17 amino acids. The CDR3 DNA is TGTGCCAGCAGCACCAGCAACGAGCGGGAGTGGGGAGAGACCCAGTACTTC. Protein sequence: CASSTSNEREWGETQYF.

About this clonotype: A much larger clone is a single base away; this may be a read error. The V gene is TRBV4-1, the J gene TRBJ1-6, with D tentatively TRBD1 (6 bases). The CDR3 is 18 residues long. Germline assignment: CDR1 MGHRA and CDR2 YSYEKL. With 2 bases removed from V and 3 bases from J, the gap between germline ends came to 17 bases. CDR3 amino acids: CASSQNQGRFCYNSPLHF. CDR3 coding DNA: TGCGCCAGCAGCCAAAATCAGGGGAGGTTCTGCTATAATTCACCCCTCCACTTT.

This clonotype was seen repeatedly, ten times or more. CDR3 nucleotides: TGCAGTGCTAGGGGACCGGCGGGGCAGAGAATGAACACTGAAGCTTTCTTT. Amino acids: CSARGPAGQRMNTEAFF. The chain couples TRBV20-1 to TRBJ1-1; D is perhaps TRBD1 (5 bases). There are 17 residues in the CDR3. Trimming left V 3 bases short and J 0 bases short, with 20 bases between. The germline CDR1 and CDR2 sequences are DFQATT and SNEGSKA (reference sequence).

The rearrangement links TRBV11-2 to TRBJ2-1; weak D call: TRBD1 (6 bases). CDR3 length: 15 residues. V lost 4 bases, J lost 5 bases, and 15 bases lay in between. CDR1 SGHAT and CDR2 FQNNGV come from the germline V gene. The CDR3 here is CASSSVGGRHNEQFF. CDR3 in DNA: TGTGCCAGCAGCTCCGTAGGGGGTCGACACAATGAGCAGTTCTTC.

This clonotype occurred many times. V gene TRBV2 combines with J gene TRBJ2-3, with D tentatively TRBD1 (5 bases). Germline CDR1 reads SNHLY; CDR2 reads FYNNEI. Trimming stripped 6 bases from V and 6 bases from J, with 16 bases between. CDR3 length: 14 amino acids. The CDR3, as DNA: TGTGCCAGCAGGACGGACACGGCTGGGGATACGCAGTATTTT. Its protein product is CASRTDTAGDTQYF. The entire variable domain, with the rest obtained from reference TRBV2 and TRBJ2-3, is as follows: EPEVTQTPSHQVTQMGQEVILRCVPISNHLYFYWYRQILGQKVEFLVSFYNNEISEKSEIFDDQFSVERPDGSNFTLKIRSTKLEDSAMYFCASRTDTAGDTQYFGPGTRLTVL.

This clonotype was counted only a few times. The chain couples TRBV12-3 or TRBV12-4 to TRBJ1-4; weak D call: TRBD1 (5 bases). Trimming left V 4 bases short and J 8 bases short, with 14 bases between. The CDR3 extends over 14 amino acids. The CDR3 is CASSWLGGGEKLFF. The CDR3 DNA reads as TGTGCCAGCAGTTGGCTCGGGGGAGGGGAAAAACTGTTTTTT.

The table lists this clonotype with a few counts. The gene calls are TRBV11-2 and TRBJ2-1, with D maybe TRBD2 (5 bases). Looked up from germline, CDR1 is SGHAT and CDR2 is FQNNGV. CDR3 length: 14 residues. The V end lost 2 bases, the J end lost 8 bases, and 13 bases lay between the germline ends. CDR3 sequence reads: CASSLFRGVDEQFF. The CDR3 DNA follows: TGTGCCAGCAGCTTATTCCGGGGAGTAGATGAGCAGTTCTTC.

The V and J genes are TRBV20-1 and TRBJ2-5; 15 nucleotides align to TRBD2. The V gene end was trimmed by 6 bases and the J gene end by 5 bases; junction bases not matched to a gene: 16. The CDR3 length is 18 residues. The V gene's germline CDR1 is DFQATT and CDR2 SNEGSKA (reference sequence). As DNA, the CDR3 is TGCAGTGCCCGATCCGGGACTAGCGGGGGGAGAGGGAGGGAGACCCAGTACTTC. This encodes CSARSGTSGGRGRETQYF.

This chain uses TRBV6-2 or TRBV6-3 with TRBJ2-3; the D is unclear. The V and J ends lost 0 bases and 2 bases respectively, with 3 bases between them. This CDR3 region has 13 residues. Germline loops: CDR1 MNHEY, CDR2 SVGEGT. The CDR3 DNA sequence: TGTGCCAGCAGTTACTCGGTCACAGATACGCAGTATTTT. Protein product: CASSYSVTDTQYF.

In this sample, this clonotype turned up many times. In DNA form, the CDR3 reads TGTGCCTGGAGTCTATCAGGGGACTATGGCTACACCTTC. This gives the protein CAWSLSGDYGYTF. The V gene is TRBV30, the J gene TRBJ1-2, with a possible D match to TRBD1 (6 bases). V gave up 2 bases and J gave up 3 bases, with 10 bases separating them. The CDR3 runs 13 residues. Germline assignment: CDR1 GTSNPN and CDR2 SVGIG (reference sequence).

This chain connects TRBV6-5 to TRBJ1-6; the match to TRBD1 covers 9 bases. The CDR3 runs to 15 residues. V lost 7 bases, J lost 10 bases, and 11 bases stayed unmatched. Germline V CDR1 and CDR2: MNHEY, SVGAGI. Written as DNA, the CDR3 is TGTGCCAGCAAACAGGGGGCTAGTTTTTGGTCACCCCTCCACTTT. Amino acid sequence: CASKQGASFWSPLHF.

This clonotype was observed many times. The chain couples TRBV3-1 to TRBJ2-7; 9 positions match TRBD2. The trim removed 3 bases at V and 2 bases at J, leaving 5 bases unmatched. Germline lookup yields CDR1 LGHDT and CDR2 YNNKEL (reference sequence). This CDR3 is built from 15 residues. The CDR3, as DNA: TGTGCCAGCAGCCAGAAGGGACTAGCCGCCTACGAGCAGTACTTC. It specifies CASSQKGLAAYEQYF.

This clonotype was detected ten times or more. This rearrangement joins TRBV15 to TRBJ2-1, with D tentatively TRBD2 (5 bases). Trimming took off 3 bases at V and 6 bases at J, with 15 bases between the two ends. CDR1 is LNHNV, CDR2 YYDKDF, per germline (reference sequence). This CDR3 is built from 15 residues. This CDR3 reads CATSRVVGLVNEQFF. The CDR3 DNA reads as TGTGCCACCAGCAGGGTAGTAGGACTCGTCAATGAGCAGTTCTTC.

This clonotype was counted a few times. The chain is built from TRBV5-1 and TRBJ2-3; 8 bases line up with TRBD1. The germline V gene has CDR1 SGHRS and CDR2 YFSETQ. The trim removed 4 bases at V and 3 bases at J, leaving 7 bases unmatched. The CDR3 runs to 15 residues. DNA of the CDR3: TGCGCCAGCAGCGAAACAGGGGGAAGAACAGATACGCAGTATTTT. It yields the protein CASSETGGRTDTQYF.

The chain joins TRBV3-2 to TRBJ1-3; the table's D call, TRBD1, was not checked against the DNA. TRBV3-2 is given as a pseudogene. The CDR3 has 19 residues. The CDR3 DNA reads as TGTGCCAGCAGCTCCGGGACAGGGGGCCTTCTGAGCTCTGGAAACACCATATATTTT. This sequence encodes CASSSGTGGLLSSGNTIYF.

This clonotype was detected many times. The chain combines TRBV13 with TRBJ2-3; D remains ambiguous. The CDR3 totals 13 residues. The germline V and J ends were trimmed by 1 base and 1 base, with 3 bases remaining between them. Germline V lookup: CDR1 PRHDT, CDR2 FYEKMQ (reference sequence). The CDR3 sequence is CASSLVGTDTQYF. DNA of the CDR3: TGTGCCAGCAGCTTAGTAGGCACAGATACGCAGTATTTT.

The V and J genes are TRBV10-3 and TRBJ1-2; 7 bases align to TRBD1. V trimming: 7 bases; J trimming: 3 bases; junction bases outside the gene matches: 5. This CDR3 region has 13 residues. Germline CDR1 reads ENHRY; CDR2 reads SYGVKD. This chain's CDR3 is CAINDQGDYGYTF. The DNA of the CDR3 is TGTGCCATCAACGATCAGGGGGACTATGGCTACACCTTC.

This chain connects TRBV20-1 to TRBJ2-1; TRBD2 matches 9 bases. CDR1 is DFQATT, CDR2 SNEGSKA, per germline (reference sequence). The ends lost 4 bases at V and 7 bases at J; junction bases unmatched: 14. The CDR3 has 16 amino acids. The CDR3 loop reads CSAMIPIGLARNEQFF. The CDR3 nucleotides are TGCAGTGCTATGATACCAATCGGACTAGCGAGGAATGAGCAGTTCTTC.

This clonotype has a count of ten or more. The V gene is TRBV7-3, the J gene TRBJ2-2; the D is unclear. The CDR3 is 13 residues long. Trimming shortened V by 0 bases and J by 1 base, and 0 bases separated the two germline ends. Germline CDR1 reads SGHTA; CDR2 reads FQGTGA. DNA for the CDR3: TGTGCCAGCAGCTTAACGAACACCGGGGAGCTGTTTTTT. Its translation is CASSLTNTGELFF.

This sequence joins TRBV7-2 and TRBJ2-7; maybe TRBD2 (6 bases). Looked up from germline, CDR1 is SGHTA and CDR2 is FQGNSA. The CDR3 has 14 residues. V was pared by 0 bases and J by 3 bases, with 9 bases between. This CDR3 is CASSLALGGYEQYF. The CDR3 DNA reads as TGTGCCAGCAGCTTAGCTCTGGGGGGCTACGAGCAGTACTTC.